The 22 T cell receptor beta chains given below trace back to one sample, sequenced in a study of shared clonotypes between healthy human individuals. Libraries were prepared by immunoSEQ multiplex PCR; TCRdb keeps only in-frame clonotypes and omits some of them. The sample records just over 2,000,000 clones, 90% to 95% being singletons. Material for sequencing was naive CD4+ T cells sorted from blood. As to subset: CD45RA+ positively selected. The receptors shown here come from a young man in good health.

The chain links TRBV7-9 to TRBJ1-1; 7 bases map to TRBD1. The CDR3 runs 14 residues. The germline CDR1 and CDR2 sequences are SEHNR and FQNEAQ (reference sequence). Losses at the gene ends were 5 bases for V and 11 bases for J; bases not matched to a gene: 14. The CDR3 loop is CASSPDSGGRWAFF. Here the CDR3 DNA reads TGTGCCAGCAGCCCCGACTCAGGGGGAAGGTGGGCTTTCTTT.

The chain couples TRBV5-1 to TRBJ2-7, with 8 bases aligning to TRBD2. CDR1 is SGHRS, CDR2 YFSETQ, per germline. The CDR3 length is 16 residues. Unmatched junction bases numbered 7, after V lost 2 bases and J lost 0 bases. CDR3 DNA sequence: TGCGCCAGCAGCTTAACCGGGACTAGTGCCTCCTACGAGCAGTACTTC. Its protein product is CASSLTGTSASYEQYF.

The chain carries TRBV4-2 and TRBJ1-6; 7 bases are a match to TRBD1. V trimming: 0 bases; J trimming: 5 bases; junction bases outside the gene matches: 4. This CDR3 comprises 16 residues. Germline CDR1 reads LGHNA; CDR2 reads YNFKEQ. The CDR3 DNA sequence: TGTGCCAGCAGCCAAGAACCGGGACAGAATAATTCACCCCTCCACTTT. It is translated as CASSQEPGQNNSPLHF.

About this clone: This specimen includes other DNA sequences encoding the same CDR3. For the CDR3, the DNA is TGTGCCATCAGCGGACTAGCGGGAGAAGAGACCCAGTACTTC. Amino acid sequence: CAISGLAGEETQYF. The V gene is TRBV10-3, the J gene TRBJ2-5; 13 positions match TRBD2. The CDR3 length is 14 residues. Losses at the gene ends were 6 bases for V and 3 bases for J; bases not matched to a gene: 1. Germline CDR1 reads ENHRY; CDR2 reads SYGVKD.

The chain couples TRBV30 to TRBJ2-5; 8 bases line up with TRBD2. The CDR3 is 15 amino acids. CDR1 and CDR2 from the germline V gene are GTSNPN and SVGIG (reference sequence). J lost 5 bases, V lost 5 bases, and 13 bases had no gene match. DNA of the CDR3: TGTGCCTGGTTAGCGGGAACTAGCGTCTTGGAGACCCAGTACTTC. Translation gives CAWLAGTSVLETQYF.

This chain links TRBV5-4 with TRBJ2-2; no reliable D call. CDR3 size: 14 residues. Germline V gene sequence: CDR1 SGHNT, CDR2 YYREEE (reference sequence). V was shortened by 4 bases and J by 7 bases, with 14 bases between the two germline ends. CDR3 sequence (DNA): TGTGCCAGCAGCGCTGTCGGCTCCGGCGGGGAGCTGTTTTTT. Amino acids: CASSAVGSGGELFF.

The chain combines TRBV4-2 with TRBJ1-4; perhaps TRBD1 as D (5 bases). Germline V gives CDR1 LGHNA, CDR2 YNFKEQ. V was pared by 1 base and J by 6 bases, with 12 bases between. CDR3 length: 15 amino acids. The CDR3 loop is CASSQGVLGDEKLFF. The DNA of the CDR3 is TGTGCCAGCAGCCAAGGGGTCTTAGGGGATGAAAAACTGTTTTTT.

The chain couples TRBV7-9 to TRBJ2-1, with unresolved D. Germline assignment: CDR1 SEHNR and CDR2 FQNEAQ (reference sequence). Trimming took 6 bases from V and 6 from J, leaving 12 bases between them. This CDR3 has 13 residues. The CDR3 loop reads CASSRRLLNEQFF. The DNA for the CDR3 is TGTGCCAGCAGTCGACGACTGCTCAATGAGCAGTTCTTC.

On this clone: This sample includes further DNA sequences coding for the same CDR3. The V call is TRBV18, the J call TRBJ1-2, with a weak D call TRBD1 (5 bases). Between the trimmed V and J ends, which lost 6 bases and 3 bases, there was a span of 8 bases. Looked up from germline, CDR1 is KGHSH and CDR2 is LQKENI. This CDR3 contains 12 residues. The DNA for the CDR3 is TGTGCCAGCTCCCCGGGGGACTATGGCTACACCTTC. This translates into CASSPGDYGYTF.

This rearrangement joins TRBV27 to TRBJ2-7; 9 nucleotides match TRBD1. There are 17 residues in the CDR3. With 2 bases clipped from V and 0 bases from J, the junction kept 8 bases outside the gene matches. Germline V gene data show CDR1 as MNHEY and CDR2 as SMNVEV (reference sequence). The DNA of the CDR3 is TGTGCCAGCAGTTTACGGTCGGGACAGGGAAACTCCTACGAGCAGTACTTC. This sequence encodes CASSLRSGQGNSYEQYF.

The rearrangement joins TRBV29-1 to TRBJ2-6, with D tentatively TRBD1 (5 bases). V was pared by 4 bases and J by 4 bases, with 20 bases between. Looked up from germline, CDR1 is SQVTM and CDR2 is ANQGSEA. The CDR3 has 17 amino acids. CDR3 sequence: CSVGSRARAGGANVLTF. DNA for the CDR3: TGCAGCGTTGGTTCCCGGGCCAGGGCCGGCGGGGCCAACGTCCTGACTTTC.

The chain couples TRBV5-1 to TRBJ2-2; TRBD1 matches at 7 bases. J lost 0 bases, V lost 1 base, and 3 bases had no gene match. Germline V gene lookup returns CDR1 SGHRS and CDR2 YFSETQ. The CDR3 consists of 16 residues. The CDR3 sequence is CASSLYGTANTGELFF. DNA of the CDR3: TGCGCCAGCAGCTTGTATGGGACAGCGAACACCGGGGAGCTGTTTTTT.

V usage is TRBV2 and J usage is TRBJ2-1; 9 nucleotides match TRBD1. The CDR3 totals 13 residues. CDR1 is SNHLY and CDR2 is FYNNEI in the germline V gene. V was pared by 7 bases and J by 9 bases, with 7 bases of the junction left unmatched. CDR3 sequence: CASKGQGTSEQFF. The DNA of the CDR3 is TGTGCCAGCAAAGGACAGGGGACCAGTGAGCAGTTCTTC.

The chain carries TRBV4-2 and TRBJ2-7; the match to TRBD2 covers 12 bases. This CDR3 is built from 17 residues. From germline, CDR1 is LGHNA and CDR2 YNFKEQ. Losses at the gene ends were 4 bases for V and 2 bases for J; bases not matched to a gene: 9. The CDR3 region is CASSRDRTSGDTYEQYF. CDR3 nucleotides: TGTGCCAGCAGCCGAGACCGGACTAGCGGGGATACCTACGAGCAGTACTTC.

The V and J genes are TRBV27 and TRBJ1-2; D possibly corresponds to TRBD1 (5 bases). Germline loops: CDR1 MNHEY, CDR2 SMNVEV (reference sequence). The CDR3 length is 18 residues. Between the trimmed V and J ends, which lost 6 bases and 4 bases, there was a span of 27 bases. CDR3 amino acids: CASSPREAGPRVGYGYTF. CDR3 sequence (DNA): TGTGCCAGCAGCCCCAGGGAAGCCGGGCCCCGAGTGGGCTATGGCTACACCTTC.

V usage is TRBV18 and J usage is TRBJ2-3; no reliable D call. CDR3 length equals 13 residues. Trimming cost V 6 bases and J 4 bases, with 11 bases left between them. CDR1 is KGHSH and CDR2 is LQKENI in the germline V gene. The CDR3 DNA follows: TGTGCCAGCTCGACCGGTTTGGCAGATACGCAGTATTTT. This encodes CASSTGLADTQYF.

This sequence joins TRBV11-1 and TRBJ2-3, with TRBD1 matching 10 bases. Germline V lookup: CDR1 SGHAT, CDR2 FQDESV (reference sequence). The CDR3 contains 16 residues. V shed 5 bases, J shed 3 bases, and the junction held 8 bases outside the gene matches. The CDR3 DNA reads TGTGCCAGCAGCCTTCGGGGACAGGGGAAAACAGATACGCAGTATTTT. The encoded protein is CASSLRGQGKTDTQYF.

The genes are TRBV13 and TRBJ2-2; the match to TRBD1 covers 7 bases. V trimming: 4 bases; J trimming: 1 base; junction bases outside the gene matches: 6. CDR1 and CDR2 (germline): PRHDT, FYEKMQ (reference sequence). This CDR3 spans 16 amino acids. In DNA, the CDR3 is TGTGCCAGCAGCTCGCCGGACAGGATGAACACCGGGGAGCTGTTTTTT. Translating gives CASSSPDRMNTGELFF.

To note about this clone: Other DNA sequences of this sample code for an identical CDR3. The rearrangement uses TRBV4-3 and TRBJ1-4, with 7 bases matching TRBD1. Unmatched junction bases numbered 10, after V lost 1 base and J lost 8 bases. There are 16 residues in the CDR3. Germline CDR1 and CDR2: LGHNA and YSLEER. CDR3 nucleotide sequence: TGCGCCAGCAGCCAAGCGGTAGGGACAGCTGGGGAAAAACTGTTTTTT. It is translated as CASSQAVGTAGEKLFF.

The V and J genes are TRBV7-2 and TRBJ1-6, with D maybe TRBD1 (6 bases). Looked up from germline, CDR1 is SGHTA and CDR2 is FQGNSA. The CDR3 loop spans 17 amino acids. V was clipped by 1 base and J by 7 bases, with 17 bases between them. The CDR3 nucleotides read TGTGCCAGCAGCTTAGAATGGGGGGCGCGACCGAATTCACCCCTCCACTTT. Residues: CASSLEWGARPNSPLHF.

The chain joins TRBV2 to TRBJ1-1; 7 nucleotides agree with TRBD1. The V gene's germline CDR1 is SNHLY and CDR2 FYNNEI. The CDR3 is 15 amino acids. V was clipped by 3 bases and J by 0 bases; unmatched bases: 4. CDR3 coding DNA: TGTGCCAGCAGTGACGAGGGGGCGATGAACACTGAAGCTTTCTTT. Translating gives CASSDEGAMNTEAFF.

The chain links TRBV4-3 to TRBJ1-1; D might be TRBD1 (5 bases). The V and J ends lost 1 base and 5 bases respectively, with 11 bases between them. From germline, CDR1 is LGHNA and CDR2 YSLEER. The CDR3 is made up of 14 amino acids. This CDR3 is CASSQAGRGTEAFF. Written as DNA, the CDR3 is TGCGCCAGCAGCCAAGCAGGGCGGGGGACTGAAGCTTTCTTT.